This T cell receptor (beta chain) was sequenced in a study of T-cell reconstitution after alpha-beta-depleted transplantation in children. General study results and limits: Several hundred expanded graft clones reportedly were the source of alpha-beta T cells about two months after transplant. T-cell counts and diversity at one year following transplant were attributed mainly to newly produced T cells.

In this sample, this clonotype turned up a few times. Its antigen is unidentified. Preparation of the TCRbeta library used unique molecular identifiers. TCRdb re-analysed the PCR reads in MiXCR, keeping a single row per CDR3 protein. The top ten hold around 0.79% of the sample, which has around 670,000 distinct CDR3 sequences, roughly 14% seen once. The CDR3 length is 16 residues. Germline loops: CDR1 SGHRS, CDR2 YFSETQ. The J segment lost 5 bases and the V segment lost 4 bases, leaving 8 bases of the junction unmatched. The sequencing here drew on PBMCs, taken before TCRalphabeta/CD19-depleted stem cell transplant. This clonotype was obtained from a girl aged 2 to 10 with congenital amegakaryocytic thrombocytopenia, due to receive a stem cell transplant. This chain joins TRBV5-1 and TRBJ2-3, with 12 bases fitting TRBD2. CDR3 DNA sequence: TGCGCCAGCAGCGCCCTAGCGGGAGGGCGAGGAGATACGCAGTATTTT. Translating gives CASSALAGGRGDTQYF. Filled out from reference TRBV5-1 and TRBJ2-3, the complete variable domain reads KAGVTQTPRYLIKTRGQQVTLSCSPISGHRSVSWYQQTPGQGLQFLFEYFSETQRNKGNFPGRFSGRQFSNSRSEMNVSTLELGDSALYLCASSALAGGRGDTQYFGPGTRLTVL.